This T cell receptor (beta chain) comes out of a study of cytomegalovirus exposure and HLA in healthy donors. About the research overall: Earlier findings included about 120 million unique TCR beta sequences obtained from some 180 million T cells.

Germline V gene sequence: CDR1 LNHNV, CDR2 YYDKDF (reference sequence). The CDR3 sequence is 21 residues long. After removal of 0 bases from V and 4 bases from J, the junction contained 16 bases not matched to a gene. Use of 60 Vbeta and 13 Jbeta primers characterized the PCR. The protocol was immunoSEQ multiplex PCR, while the TCRdb copy is restricted to in-frame clones and leaves out a portion. The sample contains around 130,000 clones, 75% to 85% of which appear only once. J is TRBJ2-1 and V is TRBV15; 12 nucleotides align to TRBD2. The source of this sequence is a woman aged 18 to 35 in good health and CMV-seropositive. The sequencing sample was made of PBMCs. In nucleotides, the CDR3 is TGTGCCACCAGCAGAGATCTAGTAGGACTAGCGGGACGGCGGGGTTACAATGAGCAGTTCTTC. This gives the protein CATSRDLVGLAGRRGYNEQFF.